Below, one T cell receptor (beta chain) is given with its context. Losses at the gene ends were 4 bases for V and 3 bases for J; bases not matched to a gene: 5. The CDR3 contains 14 residues. In germline, CDR1 is MDHEN, CDR2 SYDVKM. Produced via immunoSEQ multiplex PCR; TCRdb's table is partial and in-frame only. The table lists fewer than 500,000 clones, approximately 92% of them singletons. These data come from a study of blood T cell repertoires in COVID-19. Individuals drawn from approximately 26 US areas were roughly 18 to 89 years old. This chain joins TRBV28 and TRBJ2-5; 7 bases line up with TRBD1. The TCR comes from a young man who had recovered from COVID-19. The sequenced material came from PBMCs or T cells enriched from blood (not recorded which). CDR3 bases: TGTGCCAGCAGTTCCCCGGGACAGAAAGAGACCCAGTACTTC. Translating it yields CASSSPGQKETQYF.